Listed below are T cell receptor beta chains from one sample, sequenced in a study of OX40 agonist ivuxolimab in advanced cancers. Assay used: immunoSEQ multiplex PCR; TCRdb lists only in-frame clones, some missing. The table has about 75,000 clones, roughly nine tenths seen once; the top ten hold over 0.3%. This sample comprised CD4+ or CD8+ T cells sorted from blood, obtained in a trial of the OX40 agonist ivuxolimab. The receptors shown here come from an adult with an advanced solid tumor such as melanoma, head and neck, liver or kidney cancer. Each CDR3 is given with its conserved first and last residue. D genes are given only for firm matches.

v_call	d_call	j_call	cdr3_length	cdr3_aa
TRBV5-5	-	TRBJ2-2	16	CASSSSPRANTGELFF
TRBV29-1	-	TRBJ1-2	12	CSVWGGSYGYTF
TRBV4-3	-	TRBJ1-2	18	CASSQDGPGRSAIYGYTF
TRBV27	TRBD1	TRBJ2-5	15	CASSFGTGRGETQYF
TRBV6-5	-	-	15	CASSYAPGGAYEQYF
TRBV19	TRBD2	TRBJ2-5	18	CASSIPGLAGVSSETQYF
TRBV4-3	TRBD1	TRBJ1-2	14	CASSQEGTGVGYTF
TRBV6-5	TRBD1	TRBJ1-1	14	CASTSTGGETEAFF
TRBV27	TRBD1	TRBJ1-2	16	CATCPGTVPSNYGYTF
TRBV29-1	-	TRBJ2-5	14	CSVEDTGGEETQYF